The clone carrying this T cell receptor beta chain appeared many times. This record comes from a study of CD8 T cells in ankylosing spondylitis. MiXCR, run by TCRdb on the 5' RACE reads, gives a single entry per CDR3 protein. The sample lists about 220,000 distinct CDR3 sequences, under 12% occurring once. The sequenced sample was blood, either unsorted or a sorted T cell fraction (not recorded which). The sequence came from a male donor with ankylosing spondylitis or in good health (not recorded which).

CDR3 nucleotide sequence: TGTGCCAGCAGCGAGGGACAGGGACTCGAGCAGTACTTC. This translates into CASSEGQGLEQYF. The V call is TRBV11-2, the J call TRBJ2-7, with TRBD1 matching 9 bases. Germline assignment: CDR1 SGHAT and CDR2 FQNNGV. The length of the CDR3 is 13 residues. V lost 5 bases to trimming and J lost 6 bases; unmatched junction nucleotides: 5.